Ten or more counts support the clone carrying this TCR beta chain. Its antigen remains unknown. TCRdb ran MiXCR on the 5' RACE reads and lists one entry per CDR3 protein. This sample carries tens of thousands of distinct CDR3 sequences, over 5% of them seen once, and the ten largest clones take about 6.8%. The sample belongs to a study of early T cells in non-severe SARS-CoV-2 infection. Study-level results: VDJdb matching favored anti-spike CD8 responses, missing private and CD4 specificities.

CDR3 length: 15 residues. V trimming: 5 bases; J trimming: 3 bases; junction bases outside the gene matches: 5. The clonotype comes from an adult who was a healthcare worker with PCR-confirmed SARS-CoV-2 infection or an uninfected control (not recorded which). Sequencing was performed on whole blood. This sequence joins TRBV12-3 or TRBV12-4 and TRBJ2-1; 9 nucleotides align to TRBD2. DNA for the CDR3: TGTGCCAGCAGTCCTTGGACTAGCGACTACAATGAGCAGTTCTTC. It specifies CASSPWTSDYNEQFF.